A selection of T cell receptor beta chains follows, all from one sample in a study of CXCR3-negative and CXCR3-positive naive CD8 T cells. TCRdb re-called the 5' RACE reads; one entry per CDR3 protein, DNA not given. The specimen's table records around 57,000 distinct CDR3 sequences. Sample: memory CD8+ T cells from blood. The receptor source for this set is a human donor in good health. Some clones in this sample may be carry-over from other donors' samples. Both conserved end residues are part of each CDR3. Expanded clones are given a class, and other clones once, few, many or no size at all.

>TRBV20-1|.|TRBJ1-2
CSASPATGDGYTF
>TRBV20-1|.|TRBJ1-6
CSARLRTREGGSSYNSPLHF
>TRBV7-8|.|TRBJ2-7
CASSLQQGAYEQYF
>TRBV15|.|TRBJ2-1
CATSKGQYNEQFF
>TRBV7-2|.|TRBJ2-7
CASSLLRDSYEQYF
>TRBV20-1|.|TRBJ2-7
CSARDVEGSSYEQYF
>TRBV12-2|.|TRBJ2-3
CASRLALGSFTDTQYF
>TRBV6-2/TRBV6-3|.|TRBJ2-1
CASSRQLESSYNEQFF
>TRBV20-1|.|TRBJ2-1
CSARDPQSANSYNEQFF
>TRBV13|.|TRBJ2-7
CASSPLPGEQYF
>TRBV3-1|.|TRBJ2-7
CASSQDESGQIFYEQYF
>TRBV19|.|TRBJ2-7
CASSPWGGASYEQYF
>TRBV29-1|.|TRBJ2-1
CSVEVVYNEQFF
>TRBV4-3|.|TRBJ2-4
CASSQDLQGLDIQYF
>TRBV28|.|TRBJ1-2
CASRGVEGYGYTF
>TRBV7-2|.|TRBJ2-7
CASIFRVPTYEQYF
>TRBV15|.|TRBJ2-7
CATSASGGSYEQYF
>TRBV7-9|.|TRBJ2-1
CASSQSGGRVNEQFF
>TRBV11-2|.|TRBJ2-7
CASSFSGRWSEQYF
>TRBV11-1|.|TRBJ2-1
CASSFGPQSRSYNEQFF
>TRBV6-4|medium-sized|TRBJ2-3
CASSDTSGSADTQYF
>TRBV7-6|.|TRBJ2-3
CASSQQGTADTQYF
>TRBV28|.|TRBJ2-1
CATRGPAVHNEQFF
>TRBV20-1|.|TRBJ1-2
CSARDLDFALGGYTF
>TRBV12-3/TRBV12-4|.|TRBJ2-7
CASSFGLDSYEQYF
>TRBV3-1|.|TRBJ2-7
CASAFRTDPLSHEQYF
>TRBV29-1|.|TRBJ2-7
CSVEMSYEQYF
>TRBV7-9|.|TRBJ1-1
CASSLSRNTEAFF
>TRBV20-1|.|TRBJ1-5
CSARVSSNQPQHF
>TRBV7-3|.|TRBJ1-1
CASSSDRGSTEAFF
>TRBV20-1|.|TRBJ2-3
CSARLPNEDTQYF
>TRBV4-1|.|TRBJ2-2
CASSQGRSGELFF
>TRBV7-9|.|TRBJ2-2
CASYRFGLKPAGELFF
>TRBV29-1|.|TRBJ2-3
CSGARDSSTDTQYF
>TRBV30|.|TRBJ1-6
CAWSVGVGRQRSLHF
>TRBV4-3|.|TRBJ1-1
CASSHAGMGNTEAFF
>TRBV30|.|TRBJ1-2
CAWSGFGQDAYGYTF
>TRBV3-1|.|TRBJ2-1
CASSLGQGPLSYNEQFF
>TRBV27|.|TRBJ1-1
CASSLSVGERTEAFF
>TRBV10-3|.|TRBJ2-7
CAISEYDRGSGEQYF
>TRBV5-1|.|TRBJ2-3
CASSLEDYDDTQYF
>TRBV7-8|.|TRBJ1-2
CASKGGGSYGYTF